This TCR beta chain was identified in a study of cytomegalovirus exposure and HLA in healthy donors. Overall study: In a later analysis, it was reported that the roughly 120 validation repertoires had been produced on the same platform as the 670 or so repertoires belonging to the first cohort. Study-wide results and limits: According to a subsequent analysis, TCR clusters from the first cohort were inclined to appear together in the roughly 120 validation repertoires. TCR sequences were mostly rare, though some public TCRs occurred in many donors. The study labeled 180 or so TCR beta chains cytomegalovirus-associated.

Some clones are missing from TCRdb's copy, which holds only in-frame ones; the method was immunoSEQ multiplex PCR. The sample holds 90,000 or so clones, 85% seen once. This CDR3 contains 16 residues. The V gene's germline CDR1 is LNHDA and CDR2 SQIVND (reference sequence). After removal of 4 bases from V and 3 bases from J, the junction contained 5 bases not matched to a gene. Of note for this clone: Antigen unknown.

J is TRBJ2-1 and V is TRBV19; 11 bases are shared with TRBD2. Sequencing input: PBMCs. This receptor was identified in a man aged 18 to 35 in good health and CMV-seropositive. This chain's CDR3 is CASSRGTSGYYNEQFF. CDR3 DNA sequence: TGTGCCAGTAGTAGGGGGACTAGCGGATACTACAATGAGCAGTTCTTC.